The rows below give T cell receptor beta chains drawn from one sample of a study of tumor-infiltrating lymphocytes in oesophageal squamous cell carcinoma. Via MiXCR, TCRdb re-called the PCR reads, giving one row per CDR3 protein. The sample comprises approximately 14,000 distinct CDR3 sequences, 50% of which are singletons, and over 15% rests with the top ten. The specimen was esophageal tumor tissue. All receptors derive from a male donor with esophageal squamous cell carcinoma. Both conserved end residues are part of each CDR3. The order of the fields is J gene, D gene, clone size, V gene, CDR3 DNA, CDR3 protein. D genes are given only for firm matches. A clone size is listed for some rows: how often the clone was seen (once, few, many), or a class if it is expanded.

TRBJ2-3 TRBD2 medium-sized TRBV11-1 TGTGCCAGCAGGATCTCTAGCGGGAGGCTATATACGCAGTATTTT CASRISSGRLYTQYF
TRBJ1-5 TRBD1 NA TRBV5-3 TGTGCCAGCAACCCTTCCTTAGGGACAGGGGCGGGGCAGCCCCAGCATTTT CASNPSLGTGAGQPQHF
TRBJ2-5 NA NA TRBV7-2 TGTGCCAGCAGCTCCGACAGAGTAAGGCTAGGAGAGACCCAGTACTTC CASSSDRVRLGETQYF
TRBJ1-2 TRBD1 medium-sized TRBV12-3/TRBV12-4 TGTGCCAGCAGTTGGGGGGACAGCAGCTATGGCTACACCTTC CASSWGDSSYGYTF
TRBJ2-1 TRBD1 NA TRBV18 TGTGCCAGCTCACCACCAGGGGGCGCGAAGAATGAGCAGTTCTTC CASSPPGGAKNEQFF
TRBJ2-3 NA many TRBV7-7 TGTGCTAGCAGCTTTACTAACACAGATACGCAGTATTTT CASSFTNTDTQYF
TRBJ2-7 NA medium-sized TRBV7-2 TGTGCCAGCAGCTTAGACGTCGCAATTTACGAGCAGTACTTC CASSLDVAIYEQYF
TRBJ2-1 TRBD2 NA TRBV7-3 TGTGCCAGCAGCCTACCACCGACTAGCGGCGGGGTTGAGCAGTTCTTC CASSLPPTSGGVEQFF
TRBJ2-1 TRBD1 hyperexpanded TRBV7-9 TGTGCCAGCATCTCGACAGGGGGCAATGAGCAGTTCTTC CASISTGGNEQFF
TRBJ2-1 NA NA TRBV7-8 TGTGCCAGCAGCCTTCACAATGAGCAGTTCTTC CASSLHNEQFF
TRBJ2-3 TRBD2 many TRBV4-3 TGCGCCAGCAGCCAAGACACTAGCGGGACAGATACGCAGTATTTT CASSQDTSGTDTQYF
TRBJ2-7 NA NA TRBV7-2 TGTGCCAGCAGCTTAGATCTCAGCTCCTACAGTGAGCAGTACTTC CASSLDLSSYSEQYF
TRBJ2-1 TRBD2 NA TRBV11-2 TGTGCCAGCAGCTTCCGGACTAGCGGATCGGATGAGCAGTTCTTC CASSFRTSGSDEQFF
TRBJ1-6 NA NA TRBV7-8 TGTGCCAGCAGCTTACACCCGAGACGGAATAATTCACCCCTCCACTTT CASSLHPRRNNSPLHF
TRBJ2-7 NA once TRBV12-3/TRBV12-4 TGTGCCTCCTCCCCCGGGCCCTACGAGCAGTACTTC CASSPGPYEQYF
TRBJ2-6 TRBD1 NA TRBV7-2 TGTGCCAGCAGTACAGGGGACTCTGGGGCCAACGTCCTGACTTTC CASSTGDSGANVLTF
TRBJ2-2 TRBD1 NA TRBV12-3/TRBV12-4 TGTGCCAGCAGTTCGGGACAGGTTCCCGCGAACACCGGGGAGCTGTTTTTT CASSSGQVPANTGELFF
TRBJ2-5 NA NA TRBV6-1 TGTGCCAGCTATAGCAGGGCAGAGACCCAGTACTTC CASYSRAETQYF
TRBJ2-5 NA NA TRBV7-2 TGTGCCAGCAGCTTAAGCAGGGGCCAAGAGACCCAGTACTTC CASSLSRGQETQYF
TRBJ2-3 TRBD1 few TRBV20-1 TGCAGTGCTCCAGAAGGACAGGTTAGCACAGATACGCAGTATTTT CSAPEGQVSTDTQYF
TRBJ2-4 TRBD1 NA TRBV6-1 TGTGCCAGCAGGACTAAACCGGGACAGGGATATGCTCAAGCCAAAAACATTCAGTACTTC CASRTKPGQGYAQAKNIQYF
TRBJ2-2 NA medium-sized TRBV19 TGTGCCAGTAGACAGCCATCGAACACCGGGGAGCTGTTTTTT CASRQPSNTGELFF
TRBJ2-7 TRBD2 many TRBV6-2/TRBV6-3 TGTGCCAGCAGTTACTCGCCCACGGGACTAGATGGGCTTTACGAGCAGTACTTC CASSYSPTGLDGLYEQYF
TRBJ1-6 TRBD1 few TRBV28 TGTGCCAGCAGTTTCCGTGACAGGGTTGCCTACAATGAGCAGTACTTT CASSFRDRVAYNEQYF
TRBJ2-1 TRBD1 NA TRBV7-3 TGTGCCAGCAGCACAAAGGGGGCGCGGGAGCAGTTCTTC CASSTKGAREQFF
TRBJ2-3 NA NA TRBV7-6 TGTGCCAGCAGCCAACTTGCAATCAGCACAGATACGCAGTATTTT CASSQLAISTDTQYF
TRBJ2-1 NA many TRBV28 TGTGCCAGCAGTTCACAGGGTTACAATGAGCAGTTCTTC CASSSQGYNEQFF
TRBJ2-3 NA many TRBV24-1 TGTGCCACCAGTGATTCGACTCAAAACACAGATACGCAGTATTTT CATSDSTQNTDTQYF
TRBJ1-4 NA NA TRBV7-2 TGTGCCAGCAGTCGCGGGGCTAATGAAAAACTGTTTTTT CASSRGANEKLFF
TRBJ1-3 NA medium-sized TRBV12-3/TRBV12-4 TGTGCCAGCAACCCGTCGGGAACTGGAAACACCATATATTTT CASNPSGTGNTIYF
TRBJ2-7 NA many TRBV28 TGTGCCAGCAGCCGATGGGGGGGCCCCCACGAGCAGTACTTC CASSRWGGPHEQYF
TRBJ1-5 NA once TRBV6-5 TGTGCCAGCAGTTCCTCCCCGGGGACCCAGCATTTT CASSSSPGTQHF
TRBJ2-7 TRBD2 NA TRBV4-1 TGTGCCAGCAGCCAAGACTACGGGGGGAATGAGCAGTACTTC CASSQDYGGNEQYF
TRBJ2-6 NA few TRBV6-1 TGTGCCAGCAGTGAACTAGCTGGGGCCAACGTCCTGACTTTC CASSELAGANVLTF
TRBJ1-1 NA many TRBV5-4 TGCGCCAGCAGCTTGGGGAGGCACACACCCGAAGCTTTCTTT CASSLGRHTPEAFF
TRBJ1-1 NA medium-sized TRBV28 TGTGCCAGCAATATCTATGGGAGGCCTACTGAAGCTTTCTTT CASNIYGRPTEAFF
TRBJ2-7 NA large TRBV7-2 TGTGCCAGCAGCCCGGCCGTAGACGTCGAGCAGTACTTC CASSPAVDVEQYF
TRBJ2-3 TRBD2 NA TRBV11-2 TGTGCCAGCAGCTTTTCCCCAGCGGGAGGTAACACAGATACGCAGTATTTT CASSFSPAGGNTDTQYF
TRBJ2-6 NA NA TRBV28 NA CARNGQPGHLRF